This T cell receptor (beta chain) derives from a study of metastatic and nonmetastatic thyroid tumors. Via MiXCR, TCRdb re-called the PCR reads. This sample carries approximately 16,000 clones, 20% to 25% of them seen once, and the ten largest clones take about 13%. Thyroid surgery was preceded by no treatment in any patient. With V trimmed by 6 bases and J by 6 bases, 7 bases remained unmatched. This CDR3 comprises 14 residues. Germline V CDR1 and CDR2: MNHNS, SASEGT. The source material was tumor tissue. The chain has TRBV6-1 and TRBJ2-2; 7 bases match TRBD1. This TCR was sampled from a male donor with papillary thyroid cancer or a benign thyroid nodule (not recorded which). Some clones in this sample may be carry-over from other donors' samples. In DNA form, the CDR3 reads TGTGCCAGCAGACTTAGACAGGGAGCCGGGGAGCTGTTTTTT. This translates into CASRLRQGAGELFF.